This is a list of T cell receptor beta chains from one sample in a study of T cells in localized non-small cell lung cancer. Produced via immunoSEQ multiplex PCR; TCRdb's table is partial and in-frame only. There are 40,000 or so clones in the sample; about 80% occur only once, and 15% to 20% lies in the top ten. The sample here was peripheral blood, taken before any cancer treatment. These receptors were taken from a male donor at least 60 years old with stage III squamous cell lung carcinoma. CDR3s include the opening cysteine and the closing phenylalanine or tryptophan. Fields, in order: V gene, D gene, clone size, J gene, CDR3 DNA, CDR3 protein. A D gene is named only where the DNA matches it firmly. Size is omitted from some rows. Given values are once, few, many or a class for expanded clones.

TRBV10-3	TRBD1	NA	TRBJ1-6	TGTGCCATCAGGGGGGACAGGACGACTAATTCACCCCTCCACTTT	CAIRGDRTTNSPLHF
TRBV30	NA	NA	TRBJ2-1	TGTGCCTGGAGGGGATCCTACAATGAGCAGTTCTTC	CAWRGSYNEQFF
TRBV6-6	NA	once	TRBJ2-3	TGTGCCAGCAGTGACACTAGAAATACGCAGTATTTT	CASSDTRNTQYF
TRBV11-2	NA	NA	TRBJ1-3	TGTGCCAGCAGCTTAGTCCCGGGGCGAGGAAACACCATATATTTT	CASSLVPGRGNTIYF
TRBV10-1	TRBD2	NA	TRBJ2-1	TGCGCCAGCAGTGCGGAAGGGGCGGGAGGGCCAGGAAATGAGCAGTTCTTC	CASSAEGAGGPGNEQFF
TRBV11-2	NA	once	TRBJ2-2	TGTGCCAGCAGCTTAGGGCCCGGGGAGCTGTTTTTT	CASSLGPGELFF
TRBV19	NA	NA	TRBJ1-3	TGTGCCAGTAGTGACAGTCCCTCTGGAAACACCATATATTTT	CASSDSPSGNTIYF
TRBV7-2	NA	NA	TRBJ2-3	TGTGCCAGCAGCCGGGGCCACGATACGCAGTATTTT	CASSRGHDTQYF
TRBV13	TRBD2	NA	TRBJ2-3	TGTGCCAGCAGTGCCGGGACTACTTCCTGGGGCACAGATACGCAGTATTTT	CASSAGTTSWGTDTQYF
TRBV25-1	NA	NA	TRBJ1-4	TGTGCCAGCAGTGTTGGGTCGAGGGAAAAACTGTTTTTT	CASSVGSREKLFF
TRBV7-2	TRBD1	NA	TRBJ1-4	TGTGCCAGCAGCTCCCAACCTAGACAGGGGGAACTGTTTTTT	CASSSQPRQGELFF
TRBV5-1	NA	NA	TRBJ1-3	TGCGCCAGCAGCTTGGACGGGGGGGCATCGAACACCATATATTTT	CASSLDGGASNTIYF
TRBV6-1	NA	NA	TRBJ1-1	TGTGCCAGCAGTGAGGGGCAGGCGAACACTGAAGCTTTCTTT	CASSEGQANTEAFF
TRBV7-6	TRBD2	NA	TRBJ2-3	TGTGCCAGCAGCTTACTAGCGGGAGGTTCCACAGATACGCAGTATTTT	CASSLLAGGSTDTQYF
TRBV25-1	NA	once	TRBJ2-1	TGTGCCAGCAGTGAGACAGTTACCGACAATGAGCAGTTCTTC	CASSETVTDNEQFF
TRBV5-1	TRBD1	NA	TRBJ1-1	TGCGCCAGCAGCCCGACAGGGGGAAACACTGAAGCTTTCTTT	CASSPTGGNTEAFF
TRBV10-3	TRBD1	NA	TRBJ2-3	TGTGCCATCAGTGAGTCCAGGGACAGCTCATCCACAGATACGCAGTATTTT	CAISESRDSSSTDTQYF